This T cell receptor beta chain was recorded in a study of T cell changes during pregnancy in multiple sclerosis (dated by TCRdb to between 2019 and 2020). For the study in its entirety: Changes in the T cell repertoire over the course of pregnancy were examined in this study in women with multiple sclerosis.

The library relied on the immunoSEQ multiplex PCR assay. TCRdb took over this immuneACCESS table, retaining in-frame rearrangements with V and J assigned. Such tables are incomplete; in checked studies, under half of the missing clones stem from an unresolved V gene, and the remainder is unexplained. This sample is represented by approximately 70,000 clones; roughly 90% of them were singletons. The top ten clones comprise over 0.7% of the sample. Regarding this clone: The antigen it binds to is not known. Base-call qualities are not available, and no considerably larger clone is one nucleotide away. Additional DNA sequences in this sample encode the identical CDR3.

According to the germline V gene, CDR1 reads SGHRS and CDR2 reads YFSETQ. Counted from cysteine to phenylalanine, this CDR3 has 14 amino acids. The entry retains the CDR3 DNA only, 42 bases that are in frame from base 1. V is shortened by 0 bases, J by 1 base, and the region joining them spans 7 bases. The sample consisted of peripheral blood, taken in the first trimester of pregnancy. This clonotype originated in a female donor in good health, enrolled as a control in a pregnancy study. The chain couples TRBV5-1 to TRBJ1-2; the D gene is perhaps TRBD1, from 6 matching bases. The nucleotide sequence is TGCGCCAGCAGCTTGGCAGGGGATAACTATGGCTACACCTTC. Its protein is CASSLAGDNYGYTF.